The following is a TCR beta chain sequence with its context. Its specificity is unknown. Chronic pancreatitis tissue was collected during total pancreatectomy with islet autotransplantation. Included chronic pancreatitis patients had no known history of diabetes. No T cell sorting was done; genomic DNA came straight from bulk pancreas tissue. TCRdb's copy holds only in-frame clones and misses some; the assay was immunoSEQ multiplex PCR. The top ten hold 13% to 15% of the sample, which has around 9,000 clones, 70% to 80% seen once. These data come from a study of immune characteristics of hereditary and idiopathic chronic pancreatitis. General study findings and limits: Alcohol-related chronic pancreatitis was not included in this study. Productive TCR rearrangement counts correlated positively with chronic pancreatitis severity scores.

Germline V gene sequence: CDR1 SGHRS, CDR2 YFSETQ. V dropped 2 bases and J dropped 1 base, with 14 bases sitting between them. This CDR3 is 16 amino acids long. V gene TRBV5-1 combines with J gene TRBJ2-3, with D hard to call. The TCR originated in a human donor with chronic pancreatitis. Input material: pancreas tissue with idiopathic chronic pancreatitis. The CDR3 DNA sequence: TGCGCCAGCAGCTTAGGGCCCTCCAGCGGCACAGATACGCAGTATTTT. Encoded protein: CASSLGPSSGTDTQYF.